These 20 T cell receptor beta chains were all obtained from the same sample, sequenced in a study of tumor and adjacent non-tumor tissue in lung cancer. The library came from three nested PCR rounds adapted from ARM-PCR protocols. TCRdb passed the multiplex PCR reads through MiXCR, listing each CDR3 protein once. This sample carries around 70,000 distinct CDR3 sequences, about 60% of them seen once, and the ten largest clones take 20%. No cell sorting was done before RNA was extracted from the tissue. Sequenced material: lung tumor tissue. The source of these receptors is a man between 45 and 60 years old with non-small cell lung cancer.

As regards this clonotype: The junction and the germline gene differ at one end; a read error may be behind it. The chain links TRBV4-2 to TRBJ2-7; D remains unclear. Germline CDR1 and CDR2: LGHNA and YNFKEQ. CDR3 length equals 13 residues. The chain's CDR3 is CASNQEPGFELYF. The CDR3 nucleotides are TGTGCCAGCAACCAAGAGCCCGGCTTTGAGCTGTACTTC.

This clonotype was counted only a few times. This may arise from a read error, as a much more abundant clone is one base away. The conserved closing phenylalanine or tryptophan is absent in this CDR3, likely reflecting a read error. The V gene is TRBV7-8, the J gene TRBJ1-5; TRBD1 aligns across 7 bases. With V trimmed by 4 bases and J by 0 bases, 3 bases remained unmatched. In germline, CDR1 is SGHVS, CDR2 FQNEAQ. This CDR3 contains 15 residues. For the CDR3, the DNA is TGTGCCAGCAGCTCGACAGGGTATAGCAATCAGCCCCAGCATTTG. Translating gives CASSSTGYSNQPQHL.

As to this clonotype: A much larger clone is a single base away; this may be a read error. The V gene is TRBV12-3 or TRBV12-4, the J gene TRBJ1-3, with no clear D. The CDR3 loop spans 14 amino acids. V was clipped by 3 bases and J by 1 base, with 7 bases between them. The CDR3 loop reads CASSLTWSGNTIYF. CDR3 sequence (DNA): TGTGCCAGCAGTTTGACATGGTCTGGAAACACCATATATTTT.

This clonotype was observed many times. The chain recombines TRBV6-1 with TRBJ2-7; the match to TRBD1 covers 7 bases. The ends lost 7 bases at V and 4 bases at J; junction bases unmatched: 7. Germline V gene sequence: CDR1 MNHNS, CDR2 SASEGT. The length of the CDR3 is 13 residues. Here the CDR3 reads CASNGQEAYEQYF. CDR3 nucleotides: TGTGCCAGCAATGGACAGGAAGCATACGAGCAGTACTTC.

As to this clonotype: A junction boundary mismatches the germline segment, possibly from a read error. The chain carries TRBV5-4 and TRBJ2-1; D perhaps matches TRBD1 (6 bases). This CDR3 region has 12 residues. Germline CDR1 is SGHNT and CDR2 is YYREEE (reference sequence). CDR3 sequence (DNA): TGTGTCAGCAGTCAGAGGGGGAATGAGCAGTTCTTC. Amino acid sequence: CVSSQRGNEQFF.

The chain couples TRBV11-2 to TRBJ2-3; TRBD2 agrees at 8 bases. Germline assignment: CDR1 SGHAT and CDR2 FQNNGV. This CDR3 is 16 amino acids long. Germline trimming cut 5 bases from V and 2 bases from J; bases unmatched to any gene: 9. The CDR3 coding sequence is TGTGCCAGCAGCCCCCAGAGCGGGAGTGACACAGATACGCAGTATTTT. It encodes CASSPQSGSDTDTQYF.

For this clonotype: A read error may be the cause here, since a much bigger clone is one base away. J is TRBJ2-2 and V is TRBV11-3; D is unclear. The CDR3 has 12 amino acids. Per germline, CDR1 SGHNT and CDR2 YENEEA. Trimming removed 9 bases at V and 3 bases at J, with 8 bases between. As DNA, the CDR3 is TGTGCCAGAGGCTCGTACACCGGGGAGCTGTTTTTT. Its protein is CARGSYTGELFF.

As for this clonotype: Relative to the germline gene, one junction end is altered; a read error may explain this. CDR3 in DNA: TGCGCCAGCAGCCACCCTAGCGGGGGGGAGGAGACCCAGCACTTC. It is translated as CASSHPSGGEETQHF. The V call is TRBV4-1, the J call TRBJ2-5; TRBD2 agrees at 12 bases. The CDR3 is 15 amino acids. Germline loops: CDR1 MGHRA, CDR2 YSYEKL.

The gene calls are TRBV6-5 and TRBJ2-1; a possible D gene is TRBD1 (6 bases). The CDR3 extends over 12 amino acids. CDR1 and CDR2 (germline): MNHEY, SVGAGI. CDR3 nucleotides: TGTGCAAGTAGAACCACAGGGCCTGTGCAGTTCTTC. This encodes CASRTTGPVQFF.

The chain recombines TRBV11-2 with TRBJ2-3; 11 positions agree with TRBD2. The length of the CDR3 is 15 residues. V gave up 6 bases and J gave up 6 bases; unmatched junction bases: 8. Germline CDR1 is SGHAT and CDR2 is FQNNGV. CDR3 amino acids: CASRLAGVLTDTQYF. The CDR3 DNA follows: TGTGCCAGCAGACTAGCGGGGGTGCTCACGGATACGCAGTATTTT. Full variable domain (outside the CDR3, taken from reference TRBV11-2 and TRBJ2-3): EAGVAQSPRYKIIEKRQSVAFWCNPISGHATLYWYQQILGQGPKLLIQFQNNGVVDDSQLPKDRFSAERLKGVDSTLKIQPAKLEDSAVYLCASRLAGVLTDTQYFGPGTRLTVL.

The V call is TRBV20-1, the J call TRBJ1-3; 12 bases line up with TRBD1. The CDR3 has 15 residues. Looked up from germline, CDR1 is DFQATT and CDR2 is SNEGSKA (reference sequence). V lost 3 bases to trimming and J lost 2 bases; unmatched junction nucleotides: 2. In DNA form, the CDR3 reads TGCAGTGCTAGTGGGGACAGGGGGCCTGGAAACACCATATATTTT. Its protein product is CSASGDRGPGNTIYF.

About this clonotype itself: A much larger clonotype is one base distant, so this may be a read error. The chain carries TRBV7-9 and TRBJ2-7; 7 bases fit TRBD2. This CDR3 has 15 residues. The germline CDR1 and CDR2 sequences are SEHNR and FQNEAQ (reference sequence). Here the CDR3 reads CVSSLGGSGAYEQYF. CDR3 sequence (DNA): TGTGTCAGCAGCCTCGGGGGGTCGGGGGCCTACGAGCAGTACTTC.

The sample holds one count of this clonotype. This may be a read error, as it is one base from a much larger clone. The chain combines TRBV6-6 with TRBJ2-3; a weak D match, TRBD2 (5 bases). Per the germline V gene, CDR1 is MNHNY and CDR2 is SVGAGI (reference sequence). This CDR3 contains 12 residues. As DNA, the CDR3 is TGTGCCATCAGTTACTCGGGGGATACGCAGTATTTT. This gives the protein CAISYSGDTQYF.

The chain employs TRBV11-2 and TRBJ2-5; no clear D. The CDR3 totals 12 residues. Germline V gene data show CDR1 as SGHAT and CDR2 as FQNNGV. With 8 bases removed from V and 2 bases from J, the gap between germline ends came to 9 bases. Written as DNA, the CDR3 is TGTGCCAGCTGTGAAAATCAAGAGACCCAGTACTTC. Its protein product is CASCENQETQYF.

Of note for this clonotype: A read error is possible here, since a much larger clone lies one base away. The chain combines TRBV5-1 with TRBJ2-1; 11 bases are a match to TRBD2. The germline V gene encodes CDR1 SGHRS and CDR2 YFSETQ. The CDR3 length is 17 residues. CDR3 DNA sequence: TGCGCCGGCAGCTTCTCGTCTAGCGGGGGGCTCAACAATGAGCAGTTCTTC. This encodes CAGSFSSSGGLNNEQFF.

This clonotype appeared a few times. V and J are TRBV2 and TRBJ2-1; perhaps TRBD2 as D (6 bases). Germline V gene data show CDR1 as SNHLY and CDR2 as FYNNEI. Trimming took 7 bases from V and 4 from J, leaving 17 bases between them. The CDR3 consists of 15 residues. CDR3 nucleotides: TGTGCCAGCATCCCGAGCGGGTTACTTTACAATGAGCAGTTCTTC. It specifies CASIPSGLLYNEQFF.

This clonotype was seen repeatedly, ten times or more. The rearrangement links TRBV4-1 to TRBJ1-1, with 7 bases that match TRBD1. Germline V gene sequence: CDR1 MGHRA, CDR2 YSYEKL. The CDR3 runs to 16 residues. V trimming: 4 bases; J trimming: 0 bases; junction bases outside the gene matches: 8. The CDR3 region has the DNA TGCGCCAGCAGCCTCGAGAGGACAGGCATGAACACTGAAGCTTTCTTT. Translated: CASSLERTGMNTEAFF.

This clonotype showed up many times. The chain joins TRBV29-1 to TRBJ2-3, with 11 bases matching TRBD1. Germline CDR1 SQVTM, CDR2 ANQGSEA. The trim removed 4 bases at V and 6 bases at J, leaving 3 bases unmatched. The CDR3 runs 13 residues. For the CDR3, the DNA is TGCAGCGTTGGGACAGGGGGCTTGGATACGCAGTATTTT. Amino acids: CSVGTGGLDTQYF.

The chain employs TRBV6-1 and TRBJ1-5, with D maybe TRBD1 (6 bases). Trimming removed 3 bases at V and 5 bases at J, with 20 bases between. Germline V gene lookup returns CDR1 MNHNS and CDR2 SASEGT. The CDR3 loop spans 17 amino acids. In nucleotides, the CDR3 is TGTGCCAGCAGTGAGATATTGCGAGACGGGGGCTATCAGCCCCAGCATTTT. It is translated as CASSEILRDGGYQPQHF.

Regarding this clonotype: A much larger clone differs from this one at a single base, so this may be a read error. The chain carries TRBV6-2 or TRBV6-3 and TRBJ2-7; D unresolved. This CDR3 is built from 13 residues. Germline V gene sequence: CDR1 MNHEY, CDR2 SVGEGT. Deletions cut 4 bases from V and 4 bases from J, with 11 bases between. CDR3 sequence: CASSCGSFYEQYF. The CDR3 bases are TGTGCCAGCAGTTGCGGCAGTTTTTACGAGCAGTACTTC.